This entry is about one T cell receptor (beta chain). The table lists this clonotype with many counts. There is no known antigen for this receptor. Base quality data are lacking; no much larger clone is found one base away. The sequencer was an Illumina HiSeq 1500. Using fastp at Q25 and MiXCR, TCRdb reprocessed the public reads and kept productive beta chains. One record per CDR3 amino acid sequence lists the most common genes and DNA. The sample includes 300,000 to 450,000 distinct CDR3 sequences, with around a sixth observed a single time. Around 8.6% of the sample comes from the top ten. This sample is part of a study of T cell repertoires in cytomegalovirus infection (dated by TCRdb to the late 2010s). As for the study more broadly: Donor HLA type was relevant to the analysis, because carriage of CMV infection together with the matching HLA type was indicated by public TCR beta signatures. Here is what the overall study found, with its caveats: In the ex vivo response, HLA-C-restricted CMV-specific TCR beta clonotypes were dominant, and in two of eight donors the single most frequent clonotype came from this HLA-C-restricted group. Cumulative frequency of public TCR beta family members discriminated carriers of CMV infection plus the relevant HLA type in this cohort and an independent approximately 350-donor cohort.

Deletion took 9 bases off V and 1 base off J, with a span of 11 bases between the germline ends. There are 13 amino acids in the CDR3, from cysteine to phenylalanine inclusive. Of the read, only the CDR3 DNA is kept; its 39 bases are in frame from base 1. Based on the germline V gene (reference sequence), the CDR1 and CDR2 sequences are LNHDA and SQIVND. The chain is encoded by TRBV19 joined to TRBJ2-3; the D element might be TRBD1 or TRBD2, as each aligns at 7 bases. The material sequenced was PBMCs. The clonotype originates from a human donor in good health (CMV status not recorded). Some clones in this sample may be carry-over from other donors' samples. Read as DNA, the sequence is TGTGCCAGCAGGGGGGGAGGCACAGATACGCAGTATTTT. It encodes CASRGGGTDTQYF.